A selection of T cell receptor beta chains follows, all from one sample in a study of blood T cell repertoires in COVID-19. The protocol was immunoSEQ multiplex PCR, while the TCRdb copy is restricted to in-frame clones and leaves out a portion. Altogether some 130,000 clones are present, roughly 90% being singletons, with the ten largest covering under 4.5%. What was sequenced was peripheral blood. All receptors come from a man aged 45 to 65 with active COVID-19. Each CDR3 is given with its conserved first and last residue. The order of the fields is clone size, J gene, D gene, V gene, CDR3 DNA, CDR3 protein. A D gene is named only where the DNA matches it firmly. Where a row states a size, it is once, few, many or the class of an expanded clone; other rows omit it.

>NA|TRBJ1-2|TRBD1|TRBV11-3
TGTGCCAGCAGCTCCCTCGAATTAGGGGGCGCGGGCTATGGCTACACCTTC
CASSSLELGGAGYGYTF
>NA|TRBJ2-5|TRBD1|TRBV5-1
TGCGCCAGCAGATCCGGGACAGGGGTGAAGACCCAGTACTTC
CASRSGTGVKTQYF
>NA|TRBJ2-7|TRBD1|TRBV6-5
TGTGCCAGCAGTTACTCCGGGACAGGGGATTACGAGCAGTACTTC
CASSYSGTGDYEQYF
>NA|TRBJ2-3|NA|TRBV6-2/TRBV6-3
TGTGCCAGCAGTTACCCTACCGGGGTTACCACGCAGTATTTT
CASSYPTGVTTQYF
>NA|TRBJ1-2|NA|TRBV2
TGTGCCAGCAGGTCTGTTCAGAATCTTAACTATGGCTACACCTTC
CASRSVQNLNYGYTF
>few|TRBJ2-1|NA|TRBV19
TGTGCCAGTAGTAAGCAGGGCCTCTCCTACAATGAGCAGTTCTTC
CASSKQGLSYNEQFF
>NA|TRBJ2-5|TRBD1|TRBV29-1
TGCAGCGCCGCCGCCGGGACAGGGGCGACGGAGACCCAGTACTTC
CSAAAGTGATETQYF
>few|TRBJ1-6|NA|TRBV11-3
TGTGCCAGCAGCTTAGAGGGTAGGAGAGTTCGGGATAATTCACCCCTCCACTTT
CASSLEGRRVRDNSPLHF
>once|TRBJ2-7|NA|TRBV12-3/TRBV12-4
TGTGCCAGCAGTCTGGACAACTACGAGCAGTACTTC
CASSLDNYEQYF
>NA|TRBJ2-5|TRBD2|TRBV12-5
TGTGCTAGTGGTTTGGTAGCGGGAGGTATGGAGACCCAGTACTTC
CASGLVAGGMETQYF
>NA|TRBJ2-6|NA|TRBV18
TGTGCCAGCTCACCCCCGGGGTCCTCTGGGGCCAACGTCCTGACTTTC
CASSPPGSSGANVLTF
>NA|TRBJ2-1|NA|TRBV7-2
TGTGCCAGCAGCTTAGGACAGGCCTACAATGAGCAGTTCTTC
CASSLGQAYNEQFF
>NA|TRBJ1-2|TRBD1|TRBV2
TGTGCCAGCAGTGTGGCGGACAGGGGGTACTCGGGGGATGGCTACACCTTC
CASSVADRGYSGDGYTF
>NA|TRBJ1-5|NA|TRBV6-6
TGTGCCAGCAGTCCAGACAGCAGCAATCAGCCCCAGCATTTT
CASSPDSSNQPQHF
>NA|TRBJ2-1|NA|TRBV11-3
TGTGCCAGCAGCTTAGCTGCGAGGCGGAACAATGAGCAGTTCTTC
CASSLAARRNNEQFF
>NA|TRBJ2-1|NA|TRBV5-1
TGCGCCAGCAGCCGAACAGGTAGGGTTAACAATGAGCAGTTCTTC
CASSRTGRVNNEQFF
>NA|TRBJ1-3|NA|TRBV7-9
TGTGCCAGCAGCCCCCGGGGGGCTCGAACGGGAAACACCATATATTTT
CASSPRGARTGNTIYF
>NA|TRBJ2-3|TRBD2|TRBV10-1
TGCGCCAGCAGTGAGGCGGGGGGTGGAGATACGCAGTATTTT
CASSEAGGGDTQYF
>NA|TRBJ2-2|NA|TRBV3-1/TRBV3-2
TGTGCCAGCAGCCAAGAACAGGCCTCTCCGAACACCGGGGAGCTGTTTTTT
CASSQEQASPNTGELFF
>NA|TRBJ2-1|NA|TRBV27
TGTGCCAGCAGTTCCGGGCCTATTGTGCTCGTCGGGAGAGGAAACAATGAGCAGTTCTTC
CASSSGPIVLVGRGNNEQFF
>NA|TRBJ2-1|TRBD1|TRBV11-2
TGTGCCAGCAGCCCGGGACAGGGTAGTTTAGGTGAGCAGTTCTTC
CASSPGQGSLGEQFF
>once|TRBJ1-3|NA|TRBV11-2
TGTGCCAGCAGCTACTTGAAATCTGGAAACACCATATATTTT
CASSYLKSGNTIYF
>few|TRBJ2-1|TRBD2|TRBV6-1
TGTGCCAGCAGTGAAGGCCCTAGCGGGGCCAATGAGCAGTTCTTC
CASSEGPSGANEQFF
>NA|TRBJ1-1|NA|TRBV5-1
TGCGCCAGCAGCCCCGGGTCTCCCCCTGGCGGAGCTTTCTTT
CASSPGSPPGGAFF
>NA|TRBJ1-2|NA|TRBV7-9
TGTGCCAGCATCGCTGCTGGGGGCGCCTATGGCTACACCTTC
CASIAAGGAYGYTF
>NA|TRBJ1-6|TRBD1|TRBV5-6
TGTGCCAGCAGCTTTATAGGGACAGGTTCACCCCTCCACTTT
CASSFIGTGSPLHF
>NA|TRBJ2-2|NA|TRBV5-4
TGTGCCAGCAGCTTACCTAGCACTACCGGGGAGCTGTTTTTT
CASSLPSTTGELFF
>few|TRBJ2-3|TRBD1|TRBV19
TGTGCCAGTAGTATGGATTCTTCGACAGGGGGTTTTTCTACGCAGTATTTT
CASSMDSSTGGFSTQYF
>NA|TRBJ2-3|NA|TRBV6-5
TGTGCCAGCAGTACGTCTTGGACAGAAGATACGCAGTATTTT
CASSTSWTEDTQYF
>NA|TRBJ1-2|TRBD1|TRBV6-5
TGTGCCAGCAGTTACTCGACAGGGGCTGAGGGCTACACCTTC
CASSYSTGAEGYTF
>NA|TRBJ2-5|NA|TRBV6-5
TGTGCCAGCAGTTCGACTATTTGGAGTATGGGAGAGACCCAGTACTTC
CASSSTIWSMGETQYF
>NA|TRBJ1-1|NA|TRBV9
TGTGCCAGCAGCGTTACAGGGTTGAACACTGAAGCTTTCTTT
CASSVTGLNTEAFF
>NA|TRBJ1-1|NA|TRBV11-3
TGTGCCAGCAGCTTAGAGGCGAACACTGAAGCTTTCTTT
CASSLEANTEAFF
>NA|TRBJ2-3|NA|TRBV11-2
TGTGCCAGCATTAGGGGGGATACGCAGTATTTT
CASIRGDTQYF
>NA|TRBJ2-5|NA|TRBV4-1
TGCGCCAGCAGCCAAGGCCGAACGCGCCCCAACCAAGAGACCCAGTACTTC
CASSQGRTRPNQETQYF
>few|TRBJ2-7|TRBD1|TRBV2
TGTGCCAGCAGTGAACAGGGGGCATCCTACGAGCAGTACTTC
CASSEQGASYEQYF
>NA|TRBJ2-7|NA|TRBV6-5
TGTGCCAGCAGTTCCCCCGGGTACGAGCAGTACTTC
CASSSPGYEQYF
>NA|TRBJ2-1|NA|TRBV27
TGTGCCAGCAGTTTGAGAGCGAACTACAATGAGCAGTTCTTC
CASSLRANYNEQFF
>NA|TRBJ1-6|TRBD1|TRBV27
TGTGCCAGCGGGACAGTTAATTCACCCCTCCACTTT
CASGTVNSPLHF
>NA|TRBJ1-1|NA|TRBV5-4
TGTGCCAGCAGTCTAGGGGCAATGAACACTGAAGCTTTCTTT
CASSLGAMNTEAFF
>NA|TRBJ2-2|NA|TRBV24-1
TGTGCCACCAGTGATAATCGAGGAGGTGATCTGTTTTTT
CATSDNRGGDLFF
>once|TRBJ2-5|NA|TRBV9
TGTGCCAGCAGCGGCGGGACAGTTAATCAAGAGACCCAGTACTTC
CASSGGTVNQETQYF
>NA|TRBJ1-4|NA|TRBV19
TGTGCCAGTAGCCAAAATGAAAAACTGTTTTTT
CASSQNEKLFF
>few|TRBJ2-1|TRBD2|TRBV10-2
TGCGCCAGCAGTGAGAGGACTAGCGGGAGGCGTGAGCAGTTCTTC
CASSERTSGRREQFF
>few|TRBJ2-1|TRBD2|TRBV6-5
TGTGCCAGCAGCGATAGTGGGGTAGCGGGACTTGAGCAGTTCTTC
CASSDSGVAGLEQFF